Listed below are T cell receptor beta chains from one sample, sequenced in a study of cytomegalovirus exposure and HLA in healthy donors. Assay used: immunoSEQ multiplex PCR; TCRdb lists only in-frame clones, some missing. The sample consists of 150,000 to 200,000 clones, roughly 85% of them appearing once. The specimen was PBMCs. These receptors were collected from a woman aged 45-65 years in good health and CMV-seronegative. Each CDR3 is given with its conserved first and last residue. A D gene is named only where the DNA matches it firmly. Where a row states a size, it is once, few, many or the class of an expanded clone; other rows omit it.

d_call: TRBD2; j_call: TRBJ2-1; v_call: TRBV5-1; clone_size: .; cdr3_nt: TGCGCCAGCAGCCTTAGCGGGGGAAGCTCCTACAATGAGCAGTTCTTC; cdr3_aa: CASSLSGGSSYNEQFF
d_call: TRBD1; j_call: TRBJ2-5; v_call: TRBV5-1; clone_size: once; cdr3_nt: TGCGCCAGCAGCCCGACAGGGCGCCAAGAGACCCAGTACTTC; cdr3_aa: CASSPTGRQETQYF
d_call: TRBD2; j_call: TRBJ2-1; v_call: TRBV15; clone_size: .; cdr3_nt: TGTGCCACCAGCAGGGTGACTAGCGGGGCTTACAATGAGCAGTTCTTC; cdr3_aa: CATSRVTSGAYNEQFF
d_call: TRBD2; j_call: TRBJ2-3; v_call: TRBV28; clone_size: .; cdr3_nt: TGTGCCAGCAGGCTAACCGGACTAGCGGGAAAGACAGATACGCAGTATTTT; cdr3_aa: CASRLTGLAGKTDTQYF
d_call: .; j_call: TRBJ2-7; v_call: TRBV2; clone_size: few; cdr3_nt: TGTGCCAGCAGTGAGGCCGGGACACTGGCGCGGTTGAGCTACGAGCAGTACTTC; cdr3_aa: CASSEAGTLARLSYEQYF
d_call: .; j_call: TRBJ2-1; v_call: TRBV7-9; clone_size: .; cdr3_nt: TGTGCCAGCAGCTTGGAGGGACTCCTAAATGAGCAGTTCTTC; cdr3_aa: CASSLEGLLNEQFF
d_call: .; j_call: TRBJ2-7; v_call: TRBV2; clone_size: .; cdr3_nt: TGTGCCAGCATTCGCGGGACGGGGTCCTACGAGCAGTACTTC; cdr3_aa: CASIRGTGSYEQYF
d_call: .; j_call: TRBJ2-7; v_call: TRBV28; clone_size: .; cdr3_nt: TGTGCCACCCTCAACGACTGGTACGAGCAGTACTTC; cdr3_aa: CATLNDWYEQYF
d_call: .; j_call: TRBJ2-7; v_call: TRBV10-1; clone_size: .; cdr3_nt: TGCGCCAGCAGTACCCTTGCCGCCGGGAACGAGCAGTACTTC; cdr3_aa: CASSTLAAGNEQYF
d_call: .; j_call: TRBJ1-3; v_call: TRBV5-1; clone_size: .; cdr3_nt: TGCGCCAGCAGCCCCAGAGGAGGCGATGGAAACACCATATATTTT; cdr3_aa: CASSPRGGDGNTIYF
d_call: TRBD2; j_call: TRBJ2-1; v_call: TRBV11-1; clone_size: .; cdr3_nt: TGTGCCAGCAGTTTGAGCGGGAGCTCCTACAATGAGCAGTTCTTC; cdr3_aa: CASSLSGSSYNEQFF
d_call: .; j_call: TRBJ2-7; v_call: TRBV7-9; clone_size: .; cdr3_nt: TGTTCCAGCAGCCTTACGACCCAGGGGTACGAGCAGTACTTC; cdr3_aa: CSSSLTTQGYEQYF
d_call: .; j_call: TRBJ2-7; v_call: TRBV7-9; clone_size: .; cdr3_nt: TGTTCCAGCAGCTACCGGAACAGTGATTACGAGCAGTACTTC; cdr3_aa: CSSSYRNSDYEQYF
d_call: TRBD1; j_call: TRBJ1-1; v_call: TRBV9; clone_size: .; cdr3_nt: TGTGCCAGCAGCGTAGCCAGGGGGGACACTGAAGCTTTCTTT; cdr3_aa: CASSVARGDTEAFF
d_call: TRBD1; j_call: TRBJ1-4; v_call: TRBV5-1; clone_size: .; cdr3_nt: TGCGCCAGCAGCTCCACAGGGGCTCCTAATGAAAAACTGTTTTTT; cdr3_aa: CASSSTGAPNEKLFF
d_call: .; j_call: TRBJ1-1; v_call: TRBV7-8; clone_size: .; cdr3_nt: TGTGCCAGCAGCTTAAACGGGAAACGAAACACTGAAGCTTTCTTT; cdr3_aa: CASSLNGKRNTEAFF
d_call: .; j_call: TRBJ1-4; v_call: TRBV9; clone_size: once; cdr3_nt: TGTGCCAGCAGCGTAGGGGGGGGAGCCCTTAGCGAAAAACTGTTTTTT; cdr3_aa: CASSVGGGALSEKLFF
d_call: .; j_call: TRBJ2-1; v_call: TRBV9; clone_size: .; cdr3_nt: TGTGCCAGCAGCGTAGTTCCTTCCGGAGGATCCTACAATGAGCAGTTCTTC; cdr3_aa: CASSVVPSGGSYNEQFF
d_call: TRBD2; j_call: TRBJ2-2; v_call: TRBV5-1; clone_size: .; cdr3_nt: TGCGCCAGCAGCCCGACTAGCGGGAGCGTCACCGGGGAGCTGTTTTTT; cdr3_aa: CASSPTSGSVTGELFF
d_call: TRBD1; j_call: TRBJ2-2; v_call: TRBV19; clone_size: .; cdr3_nt: TGTGCCAGTAGTATTGAGTTGGGACAGGGGTTTGTGGGTCACACCGGGGAGCTGTTTTTT; cdr3_aa: CASSIELGQGFVGHTGELFF
d_call: TRBD1; j_call: TRBJ1-5; v_call: TRBV18; clone_size: .; cdr3_nt: TGTGCCAGCTCACCCGACAGGGACGGGTCCCAGCATTTT; cdr3_aa: CASSPDRDGSQHF
d_call: TRBD1; j_call: TRBJ1-2; v_call: TRBV6-1; clone_size: .; cdr3_nt: TGTGCCAGCAGACCCGGGACAGGGTACAGCTACACCTTC; cdr3_aa: CASRPGTGYSYTF
d_call: TRBD2; j_call: TRBJ2-3; v_call: TRBV28; clone_size: once; cdr3_nt: TGTGCCAGCAGGACGGGAGGGGAAGATACGCAGTATTTT; cdr3_aa: CASRTGGEDTQYF
d_call: .; j_call: TRBJ2-7; v_call: TRBV28; clone_size: few; cdr3_nt: TGTGCCAGCAGTTTGACGGGAAGGGTCTACGAGCAGTACTTC; cdr3_aa: CASSLTGRVYEQYF
d_call: .; j_call: TRBJ2-7; v_call: TRBV7-9; clone_size: .; cdr3_nt: TGTGCCAGCAGCCAACAGGGTTACGAGCAGTACTTC; cdr3_aa: CASSQQGYEQYF
d_call: TRBD1; j_call: TRBJ1-1; v_call: TRBV13; clone_size: .; cdr3_nt: TGTGCCAGCAGCTTATACAGGACAGGGAACACTGAAGCTTTCTTT; cdr3_aa: CASSLYRTGNTEAFF
d_call: .; j_call: TRBJ2-1; v_call: TRBV27; clone_size: .; cdr3_nt: TGTGCCAGCAGGGCCCCAGGGTCTAGGTTTAATGAGCAGTTCTTC; cdr3_aa: CASRAPGSRFNEQFF
d_call: .; j_call: TRBJ2-5; v_call: TRBV28; clone_size: once; cdr3_nt: TGTGCCAGCAGGAAGGGGATCAACAAAGAGACCCAGTACTTC; cdr3_aa: CASRKGINKETQYF
d_call: TRBD1; j_call: TRBJ2-2; v_call: TRBV28; clone_size: .; cdr3_nt: TGTGCCAGCATTCCCCCGGGACAGGAGAGCACCGGGGAGCTGTTTTTT; cdr3_aa: CASIPPGQESTGELFF
d_call: .; j_call: TRBJ2-7; v_call: TRBV19; clone_size: once; cdr3_nt: TGTGCCAGTAGCTCAACAGGGTACTCCTACGAGCAGTACTTC; cdr3_aa: CASSSTGYSYEQYF
d_call: TRBD2; j_call: TRBJ2-7; v_call: TRBV28; clone_size: .; cdr3_nt: TGTGCCAGCAGCCTCCCGGCTAGCGGCTCCTACGAGCAGTACTTC; cdr3_aa: CASSLPASGSYEQYF
d_call: TRBD2; j_call: TRBJ2-2; v_call: TRBV7-8; clone_size: .; cdr3_nt: TGTGCCAGCAGCTTAGCTGGGACTAGCGGAAACACCGGGGAGCTGTTTTTT; cdr3_aa: CASSLAGTSGNTGELFF
d_call: TRBD2; j_call: TRBJ2-3; v_call: TRBV27; clone_size: .; cdr3_nt: TGTGCCAGCAACCGACTAGCGGGAGAGGCAGATACGCAGTATTTT; cdr3_aa: CASNRLAGEADTQYF
d_call: .; j_call: TRBJ2-1; v_call: TRBV6-5; clone_size: .; cdr3_nt: TGTGCCAGCAGCCCCGGACGGGGTATGTGGAATGAGCAGTTCTTC; cdr3_aa: CASSPGRGMWNEQFF
d_call: .; j_call: TRBJ1-6; v_call: TRBV5-1; clone_size: .; cdr3_nt: TGCGCCAGCAGCGGACTTCAGGGGAGTGGTTCACCCCTCCACTTT; cdr3_aa: CASSGLQGSGSPLHF
d_call: .; j_call: TRBJ1-4; v_call: TRBV30; clone_size: .; cdr3_nt: TGTGCCTGGAGTGTATTGGGTCGGGGGGTAACTAATGAAAAACTGTTTTTT; cdr3_aa: CAWSVLGRGVTNEKLFF
d_call: TRBD1; j_call: TRBJ2-5; v_call: TRBV7-2; clone_size: .; cdr3_nt: TGTGCCAGCAGCGTGACAGGGGGCGCGGAGACCCAGTACTTC; cdr3_aa: CASSVTGGAETQYF
d_call: TRBD1; j_call: TRBJ1-5; v_call: TRBV5-4; clone_size: .; cdr3_nt: TGTGCCAGCAGCTTGGGGACAGGGGGCCGCAATCAGCCCCAGCATTTT; cdr3_aa: CASSLGTGGRNQPQHF
d_call: TRBD2; j_call: TRBJ2-1; v_call: TRBV5-1; clone_size: .; cdr3_nt: TGCGCCAGCAGCTTGGCCTGGGAGATAGCGGGAGTCGGTAATGAGCAGTTCTTC; cdr3_aa: CASSLAWEIAGVGNEQFF
d_call: .; j_call: TRBJ2-1; v_call: TRBV18; clone_size: .; cdr3_nt: TGTGCCAGCTCACCGGGACTGACTTCCAATGAGCAGTTCTTC; cdr3_aa: CASSPGLTSNEQFF
d_call: TRBD1; j_call: TRBJ1-5; v_call: TRBV2; clone_size: .; cdr3_nt: TGTGCCAGCAGCGGGCAGGGGGTCAGGCAGCCCCAGCATTTT; cdr3_aa: CASSGQGVRQPQHF
d_call: .; j_call: TRBJ1-1; v_call: TRBV18; clone_size: .; cdr3_nt: TGTGCCAGCTCACCGGGGCGAAACACTGAAGCTTTCTTT; cdr3_aa: CASSPGRNTEAFF
d_call: .; j_call: TRBJ2-1; v_call: TRBV29-1; clone_size: .; cdr3_nt: TGCAGCGCTCGCAGTGGGGGGTTAAATGAGCAGTTCTTC; cdr3_aa: CSARSGGLNEQFF
d_call: TRBD2; j_call: TRBJ2-5; v_call: TRBV5-1; clone_size: .; cdr3_nt: TGCGCCAGCAGCTCCCGAGGCGGGAGGGTGGAGACCCAGTACTTC; cdr3_aa: CASSSRGGRVETQYF
d_call: TRBD1; j_call: TRBJ2-6; v_call: TRBV27; clone_size: .; cdr3_nt: TGTGCCAGCACTCCGGACAGGGCCCCCTCCGGGGCCAACGTCCTGACTTTC; cdr3_aa: CASTPDRAPSGANVLTF
d_call: .; j_call: TRBJ2-3; v_call: TRBV11-2; clone_size: .; cdr3_nt: TGTGCCAGCAGCTTTACGACAGGAGGCCCAGATACGCAGTATTTT; cdr3_aa: CASSFTTGGPDTQYF
d_call: TRBD1; j_call: TRBJ1-2; v_call: TRBV19; clone_size: .; cdr3_nt: TGTGCCAGTAACCTCCGGGACAGCCTTAACTATGGCTACACCTTC; cdr3_aa: CASNLRDSLNYGYTF
d_call: .; j_call: TRBJ2-7; v_call: TRBV21-1; clone_size: .; cdr3_nt: TGTGCCAGCAGCAAACTAGGGACTACAAAATCGTTCTCCTACGAGCAGTACTTC; cdr3_aa: CASSKLGTTKSFSYEQYF
d_call: TRBD2; j_call: TRBJ2-7; v_call: TRBV5-1; clone_size: once; cdr3_nt: TGCGCCAGCAGCTTGGCCGGGGGGGGCCCTGGAGCGGAGCAGTACTTC; cdr3_aa: CASSLAGGGPGAEQYF
d_call: TRBD2; j_call: TRBJ2-1; v_call: TRBV7-6; clone_size: .; cdr3_nt: TGTGCCAGCAGTCAGACTAGCGGGTCTTACAATGAGCAGTTCTTC; cdr3_aa: CASSQTSGSYNEQFF
d_call: .; j_call: TRBJ1-5; v_call: TRBV5-8; clone_size: .; cdr3_nt: TGTGCCAGCAGCTTGTGGTCCAGTCAGGGCAATCAGCCCCAGCATTTT; cdr3_aa: CASSLWSSQGNQPQHF
d_call: .; j_call: TRBJ2-1; v_call: TRBV10-1; clone_size: .; cdr3_nt: TGCGCCAGCAGTGAGGAGGGCAGGAGGACTTACAATGAGCAGTTCTTC; cdr3_aa: CASSEEGRRTYNEQFF
d_call: .; j_call: TRBJ1-3; v_call: TRBV30; clone_size: .; cdr3_nt: TGTGCCTGGGCCCCCAGGGGTATCACTGGAAACACCATATATTTT; cdr3_aa: CAWAPRGITGNTIYF
d_call: .; j_call: TRBJ1-2; v_call: TRBV6-1; clone_size: .; cdr3_nt: TGTGCCAGCAGTGAACATTGGACAGCAAATAACTATGGCTACACCTTC; cdr3_aa: CASSEHWTANNYGYTF
d_call: .; j_call: TRBJ2-4; v_call: TRBV18; clone_size: .; cdr3_nt: TGTGCCAGCTCACCAAGGACAGGGAGGGACATTCAGTACTTC; cdr3_aa: CASSPRTGRDIQYF
d_call: TRBD1; j_call: TRBJ1-4; v_call: TRBV18; clone_size: once; cdr3_nt: TGTGCCAGCTCACCACTTTCCGGGACAGGGAATGAAAAACTGTTTTTT; cdr3_aa: CASSPLSGTGNEKLFF
d_call: TRBD2; j_call: TRBJ2-1; v_call: TRBV9; clone_size: .; cdr3_nt: TGTGCCAGCAGCGAGGCCCCTTCAGGCGGGAGGGCGTTCTTC; cdr3_aa: CASSEAPSGGRAFF